Here is one T cell receptor (beta chain) with its context. The target antigen is unknown. TCRdb's table, derived via immunoSEQ multiplex PCR, lists solely in-frame clones and lacks some. This table holds roughly 130,000 clones, 90% to 95% found once. The data were obtained in a study of T cell responses to AZD1222 COVID-19 vaccine. Broader study findings: Spike as a whole was targeted by vaccine-associated CD4 TCRs, dominant at 160-218 and 743-854. Donor demographics were predominantly white British with a female majority; clonal diversity may be underestimated.

Germline values: CDR1 MNHEY, CDR2 SVGAGI. V was trimmed by 4 bases and J by 1 base, leaving 15 bases between them. The CDR3 is 16 residues long. The chain uses TRBV6-5 and TRBJ2-3; D remains unclear. Material: peripheral blood, obtained on day 0 of AZD1222 vaccination. This TCR was recovered from an adult in good health. CDR3 DNA: TGTGCCAGCAGTTCCCGGACCTTTGGGGGCACAGATACGCAGTATTTT. Protein: CASSSRTFGGTDTQYF.